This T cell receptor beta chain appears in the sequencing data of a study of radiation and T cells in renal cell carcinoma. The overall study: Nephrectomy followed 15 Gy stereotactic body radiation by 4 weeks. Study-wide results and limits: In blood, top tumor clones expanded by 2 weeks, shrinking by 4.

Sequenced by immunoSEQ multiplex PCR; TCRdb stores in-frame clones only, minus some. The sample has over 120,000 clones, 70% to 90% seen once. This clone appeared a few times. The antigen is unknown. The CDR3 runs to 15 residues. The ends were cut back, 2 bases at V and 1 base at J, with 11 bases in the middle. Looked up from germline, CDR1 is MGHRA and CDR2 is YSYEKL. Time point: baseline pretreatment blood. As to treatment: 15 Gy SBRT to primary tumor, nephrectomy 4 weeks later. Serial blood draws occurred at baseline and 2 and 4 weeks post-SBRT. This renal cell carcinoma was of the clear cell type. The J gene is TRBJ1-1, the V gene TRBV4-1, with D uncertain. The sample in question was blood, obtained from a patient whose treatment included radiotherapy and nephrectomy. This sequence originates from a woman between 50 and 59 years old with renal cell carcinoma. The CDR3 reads CASSQPGLSNTEAFF. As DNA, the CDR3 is TGCGCCAGCAGCCAACCGGGCCTGTCGAACACTGAAGCTTTCTTT.